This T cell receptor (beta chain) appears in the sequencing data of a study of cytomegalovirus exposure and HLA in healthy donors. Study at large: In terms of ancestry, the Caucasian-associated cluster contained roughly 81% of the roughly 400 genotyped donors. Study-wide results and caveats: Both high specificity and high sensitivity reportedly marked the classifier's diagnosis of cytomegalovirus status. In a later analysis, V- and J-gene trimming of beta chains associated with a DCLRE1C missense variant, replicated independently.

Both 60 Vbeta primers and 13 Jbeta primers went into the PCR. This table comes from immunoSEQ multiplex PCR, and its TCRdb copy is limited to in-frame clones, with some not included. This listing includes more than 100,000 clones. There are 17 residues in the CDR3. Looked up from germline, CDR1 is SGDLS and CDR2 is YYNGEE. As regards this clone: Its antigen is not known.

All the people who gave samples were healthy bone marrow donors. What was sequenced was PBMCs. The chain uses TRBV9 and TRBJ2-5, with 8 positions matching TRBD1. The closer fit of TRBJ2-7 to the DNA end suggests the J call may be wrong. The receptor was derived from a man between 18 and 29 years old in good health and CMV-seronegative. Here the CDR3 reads CASSASTRDRRSYEQYF. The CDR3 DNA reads TGTGCCAGCAGCGCCTCCACGCGGGACAGGCGTTCCTACGAGCAGTACTTC.